This T cell receptor (beta chain) was sequenced for a study of OX40 agonist ivuxolimab in advanced cancers. Study details: Clinicians treated patients with ivuxolimab, an agonistic anti-OX40 (CD134) antibody. The dose-escalation cohort was approximately 85% male, with a mean age of 60 years, ranging about 23 to 80. Study-level findings and limits: Partial responders at 0.1-3.0 mg/kg showed near-lowest clonal expansion.

Sampled blood was obtained at baseline, cycle 4 day 1, and cycle 7 day 1. Comment on this clone: The antigen is not known.

Trimming pared 0 bases from V and 1 base from J, leaving 10 bases between. Germline-derived CDR1 and CDR2 are SGHTA and FQGNSA. This CDR3 is built from 16 residues. The protocol was immunoSEQ multiplex PCR, while the TCRdb copy is restricted to in-frame clones and leaves out a portion. Among approximately 130,000 clones, about nine tenths were seen once, and the ten largest hold less than 1.1%. Sequences were derived from CD4+ or CD8+ T cells sorted from blood, sampled in a trial of the OX40 agonist ivuxolimab. This sequence was found in an adult with an advanced solid tumor such as melanoma, head and neck, liver or kidney cancer. The chain carries TRBV7-2 and TRBJ1-3, with D possibly matching TRBD1 (5 bases). CDR3 amino acids: CASSLARGGSGNTIYF. CDR3 coding DNA: TGTGCCAGCAGCTTAGCACGGGGGGGATCTGGAAACACCATATATTTT. Full variable domain (outside the CDR3, taken from reference TRBV7-2 and TRBJ1-3): GAGVSQSPSNKVTEKGKDVELRCDPISGHTALYWYRQSLGQGLEFLIYFQGNSAPDKSGLPSDRFSAERTGGSVSTLTIQRTQQEDSAVYLCASSLARGGSGNTIYFGEGSWLTVV.